This TCR beta chain was obtained from a study of regulatory T cells in long-lasting Graves disease. Trimming removed 3 bases from V and 1 base from J, with 13 bases in between. CDR3 length equals 15 residues. CDR1 SGHDT and CDR2 YYEEEE come from the germline V gene. CDR3-region Arm-PCR and iRepertoire HTBI primers produced the TCR beta libraries. Each CDR3 protein gets one entry after TCRdb re-called the multiplex PCR reads with MiXCR. The sample holds over 650,000 distinct CDR3 sequences; 25% to 35% are singletons and the top ten take around 42%. Time point defined: persistent/refractory GD, antithyroid drugs over 5 years with positive TRAb. Construction of the TCR library relied on RNA isolated from PBMCs. As to this clonotype: The antigen is undetermined.

Whole-study findings and limits: The work looked only at peripheral blood and did not look at thyroid tissue.

This TCR was recovered from a female donor with Graves disease. Sequencing was performed on peripheral blood mononuclear cells (PBMCs), taken when the disease was refractory, from a patient treated with antithyroid drugs. The rearrangement uses TRBV5-6 and TRBJ1-1, with D possibly TRBD1 on 6 matching bases. This chain's CDR3 is CASSSSGTSNTEAFF. The CDR3 DNA is TGTGCCAGCAGCTCGTCCGGGACATCGAACACTGAAGCTTTCTTT.